What follows are 24 T cell receptor beta chains derived from one specimen sequenced in a study of blood T cell repertoires in COVID-19. Libraries were prepared by immunoSEQ multiplex PCR; TCRdb keeps only in-frame clonotypes and omits some of them. The data contain roughly 28,000 clones, approximately 88% of them seen just once; the ten biggest clones take up 7% to 8%. The specimen sequenced was peripheral blood. These receptor sequences come from a woman in her fifties or sixties with active COVID-19.

Only a few counts were recorded for this clone. This chain links TRBV5-4 with TRBJ1-1; D not certain. This CDR3 is 13 amino acids long. Trimming removed 4 bases at V and 1 base at J, with 8 bases between. CDR1 is SGHNT and CDR2 is YYREEE in the germline V gene (reference sequence). The CDR3: CASSPNGNTEAFF. The CDR3 nucleotides read TGTGCCAGCAGCCCGAACGGGAACACTGAAGCTTTCTTT.

CDR3 DNA: TGTGCCAGTAGTATAGAGGGCAGAAGTCCACATTTT. This sequence encodes CASSIEGRSPHF. The chain recombines TRBV19 with TRBJ1-5; D gene uncertain. Trimming took off 0 bases at V and 16 bases at J, with 13 bases between the two ends. The germline gives CDR1 LNHDA, CDR2 SQIVND (reference sequence). The CDR3 contains 12 residues.

This chain joins TRBV27 and TRBJ2-1; 14 positions match TRBD2. Trimming removed 3 bases from V and 2 bases from J; junction bases left unmatched: 0. CDR3 size: 16 residues. CDR1 MNHEY and CDR2 SMNVEV come from the germline V gene (reference sequence). CDR3: CASSLTSGRAYNEQFF. The CDR3, as DNA: TGTGCCAGCAGTTTGACTAGCGGGAGGGCCTACAATGAGCAGTTCTTC.

This clone turned up a few times. V is TRBV28 and J is TRBJ1-5; 9 bases align to TRBD1. V dropped 8 bases and J dropped 0; count of bases not matched to a gene: 8. The germline CDR1 and CDR2 sequences are MDHEN and SYDVKM. This CDR3 has 16 residues. CDR3 protein: CASHTGTGPSNQPQHF. For the CDR3, the DNA is TGTGCCAGCCACACCGGGACAGGGCCTAGCAATCAGCCCCAGCATTTT. Variable domain in full (rest from reference TRBV28 and TRBJ1-5): DVKVTQSSRYLVKRTGEKVFLECVQDMDHENMFWYRQDPGLGLRLIYFSYDVKMKEKGDIPEGYSVSREKKERFSLILESASTNQTSMYLCASHTGTGPSNQPQHFGDGTRLSIL.

This chain connects TRBV28 to TRBJ2-1, with 10 bases fitting TRBD1. CDR1 is MDHEN and CDR2 is SYDVKM in the germline V gene. Trimming removed 7 bases from V and 6 bases from J; junction bases left unmatched: 6. This CDR3 is 14 amino acids long. The CDR3 DNA reads TGTGCCAGCATCCCGGGACAGGGGTTCAATGAGCAGTTCTTC. Residues: CASIPGQGFNEQFF.

V and J are TRBV6-1 and TRBJ1-1, with 12 bases fitting TRBD1. The CDR3 loop spans 16 amino acids. The V gene's germline CDR1 is MNHNS and CDR2 SASEGT. J lost 4 bases, V lost 4 bases, and 7 bases had no gene match. This chain's CDR3 is CASSASGTGGSTEAFF. The CDR3 region has the DNA TGTGCCAGCAGTGCCTCCGGGACAGGGGGCTCCACTGAAGCTTTCTTT.

The V gene is TRBV2, the J gene TRBJ1-5, with D perhaps matching TRBD1 (5 bases). The CDR3 spans 15 residues. The ends were cut back, 4 bases at V and 5 bases at J, with 15 bases in the middle. CDR1 is SNHLY and CDR2 is FYNNEI in the germline V gene. In DNA, the CDR3 is TGTGCCAGCAGTGTCGGCCGGGGGGGTTATCAGCCCCAGCATTTT. Protein: CASSVGRGGYQPQHF.

For the CDR3, the DNA is TGTGCCAGCAGCAGGGGACTCGCCTACGAGCAGTACTTC. As protein: CASSRGLAYEQYF. The V and J genes are TRBV9 and TRBJ2-7; tentative D call: TRBD2 (6 bases). V lost 4 bases, J lost 2 bases, and 10 bases lay in between. The germline V gene encodes CDR1 SGDLS and CDR2 YYNGEE. This CDR3 is built from 13 residues.

V and J are TRBV28 and TRBJ1-2; D gene ambiguous. From germline, CDR1 is MDHEN and CDR2 SYDVKM. The V end was cut by 4 bases, the J end by 6 bases, with 9 bases between. There are 12 residues in the CDR3. As DNA, the CDR3 is TGTGCCAGCAGTTACCAGGATAATGGCTACACCTTC. The encoded protein is CASSYQDNGYTF.

A remark on this clone: The junction and the germline gene differ at one end; a read error may be behind it. The V gene is TRBV7-9, the J gene TRBJ2-2; a possible D gene is TRBD2 (6 bases). The CDR3 spans 16 residues. Germline V gene lookup returns CDR1 SEHNR and CDR2 FQNEAQ (reference sequence). The CDR3 DNA reads as TGTGCCAACAGCCCCCAGGAAGCGGGTAACACCGGGGAGCTGTTTTTT. This gives the protein CANSPQEAGNTGELFF.

This rearrangement joins TRBV7-9 to TRBJ1-1; D remains ambiguous. Trimming took off 3 bases at V and 0 bases at J, with 5 bases between the two ends. This CDR3 is built from 13 residues. CDR1 and CDR2 from the germline V gene are SEHNR and FQNEAQ (reference sequence). The CDR3 coding sequence is TGTGCCAGCAGCTTCTCTCTGAACACTGAAGCTTTCTTT. Translating gives CASSFSLNTEAFF.

CDR3 coding DNA: TGTGCCAGCAGCCCCACGGACAGGGTCTATGGCTACACCTTC. Translated, it gives CASSPTDRVYGYTF. This sequence joins TRBV5-6 and TRBJ1-2; 8 bases are a match to TRBD1. The CDR3 length is 14 residues. The germline CDR1 and CDR2 sequences are SGHDT and YYEEEE. J lost 4 bases, V lost 4 bases, and 6 bases had no gene match.

CDR3 coding DNA: TGTGCCAGCAGCGTACTAGGATTCTACGAGCAGTACTTC. Amino acids: CASSVLGFYEQYF. The chain recombines TRBV6-5 with TRBJ2-7, with D possibly TRBD2 on 5 matching bases. Trimming removed 6 bases at V and 3 bases at J, with 12 bases between. CDR1 is MNHEY, CDR2 SVGAGI, per germline. The CDR3 is 13 residues long.

The chain joins TRBV5-1 to TRBJ1-6; no clear D. Germline CDR1 is SGHRS and CDR2 is YFSETQ. Trimming removed 0 bases at V and 6 bases at J, with 7 bases between. The CDR3 is 14 amino acids. CDR3: CASSLVSGNSPLHF. The CDR3 region has the DNA TGCGCCAGCAGCTTGGTTTCGGGTAATTCACCCCTCCACTTT.

V usage is TRBV28 and J usage is TRBJ2-7, with TRBD2 matching over 7 bases. V shed 3 bases and J 0 bases; nucleotides not matched to a gene: 2. The germline gives CDR1 MDHEN, CDR2 SYDVKM. This CDR3 region has 14 residues. The CDR3 sequence is CASSFLAVSYEQYF. Here the CDR3 DNA reads TGTGCCAGCAGTTTTCTAGCGGTCTCCTACGAGCAGTACTTC.

Concerning this clone itself: This same CDR3 is encoded by further DNA sequences in the sample. The rearrangement links TRBV7-6 to TRBJ2-1; TRBD2 might be the D (6 bases). The CDR3 is 15 amino acids. Per the germline V gene, CDR1 is SGHVS and CDR2 is FNYEAQ. Trimming took 5 bases from V and 7 from J, leaving 18 bases between them. CDR3 region: CASSQFKSLANEQFF. For the CDR3, the DNA is TGTGCCAGCAGCCAATTTAAATCCCTAGCGAATGAGCAGTTCTTC. The entire variable domain, with the rest obtained from reference TRBV7-6 and TRBJ2-1, is as follows: GAGVSQSPRYKVTKRGQDVALRCDPISGHVSLYWYRQALGQGPEFLTYFNYEAQQDKSGLPNDRFSAERPEGSISTLTIQRTEQRDSAMYRCASSQFKSLANEQFFGPGTRLTVL.

A single count supports this clone. The rearrangement uses TRBV30 and TRBJ2-1; possible D gene TRBD2, 6 bases. CDR1 is GTSNPN, CDR2 SVGIG, per germline (reference sequence). V dropped 3 bases and J dropped 3 bases, with 12 bases sitting between them. CDR3 size: 14 residues. The CDR3 DNA is TGTGCCTGGAGGCGGGATCTCGTCTACAATGAGCAGTTCTTC. This gives the protein CAWRRDLVYNEQFF.

The rearrangement joins TRBV27 to TRBJ1-2; 10 bases are a match to TRBD1. Germline CDR1 and CDR2: MNHEY and SMNVEV (reference sequence). V trimming: 5 bases; J trimming: 4 bases; junction bases outside the gene matches: 4. CDR3 length equals 14 residues. The CDR3 nucleotides read TGTGCCAGCAGTCGGACAGGGGGATCCTATGGCTACACCTTC. It specifies CASSRTGGSYGYTF.

The chain combines TRBV5-1 with TRBJ1-1, with D possibly being TRBD1 (5 bases). Trimming took 4 bases from V and 1 from J, leaving 8 bases between them. The CDR3 contains 13 residues. CDR1 is SGHRS, CDR2 YFSETQ, per germline. As DNA, the CDR3 is TGCGCCAGCAGCCAGGGTCAGAACACTGAAGCTTTCTTT. Protein sequence: CASSQGQNTEAFF.

This rearrangement joins TRBV2 to TRBJ1-1; TRBD1 might be the D (5 bases). This CDR3 contains 14 residues. Looked up from germline, CDR1 is SNHLY and CDR2 is FYNNEI. Trimming shortened V by 5 bases and J by 9 bases, and 19 bases separated the two germline ends. Here the CDR3 DNA reads TGTGCCAGCAGTCCGGGACTCCCCGAAACAAAAGCTTTCTTT. This sequence encodes CASSPGLPETKAFF.

The chain joins TRBV29-1 to TRBJ2-1; 8 bases are a match to TRBD1. Trimming took 4 bases from V and 3 from J; bases not matched to a gene: 2. The length of the CDR3 is 13 residues. Looked up from germline, CDR1 is SQVTM and CDR2 is ANQGSEA. The CDR3: CSVAGGSYNEQFF. The CDR3 nucleotides read TGCAGCGTTGCAGGGGGCAGCTACAATGAGCAGTTCTTC.

The rearrangement joins TRBV30 to TRBJ2-7; weak D call: TRBD2 (5 bases). The CDR3 is made up of 13 amino acids. Germline assignment: CDR1 GTSNPN and CDR2 SVGIG (reference sequence). The V end was cut by 2 bases, the J end by 7 bases, with 15 bases between. CDR3 amino acids: CAWSWVPGGEQYF. CDR3 bases: TGTGCCTGGAGTTGGGTCCCTGGAGGTGAGCAGTACTTC.

This clone was recorded a few times. CDR3 nucleotides: TGTGCCAGTAGTTTTGGAACGGGACTTCTCTACGAGCAGTACTTC. Amino acids: CASSFGTGLLYEQYF. The rearrangement links TRBV19 to TRBJ2-7, with D maybe TRBD2 (6 bases). Germline V gene lookup returns CDR1 LNHDA and CDR2 SQIVND (reference sequence). The CDR3 consists of 15 residues. V lost 5 bases to trimming and J lost 3 bases, with 17 bases between them.

V is TRBV19 and J is TRBJ2-7; 14 nucleotides line up with TRBD2. After removal of 5 bases from V and 6 bases from J, the junction contained 6 bases not matched to a gene. CDR3 size: 15 residues. Germline lookup yields CDR1 LNHDA and CDR2 SQIVND (reference sequence). The CDR3 spells CASSSRTSGRIEQYF. The CDR3 DNA reads TGTGCCAGTAGTTCTCGGACTAGCGGGAGGATCGAGCAGTACTTC. Drawing the rest from reference TRBV19 and TRBJ2-7, the complete variable domain is DGGITQSPKYLFRKEGQNVTLSCEQNLNHDAMYWYRQDPGQGLRLIYYSQIVNDFQKGDIAEGYSVSREKKESFPLTVTSAQKNPTAFYLCASSSRTSGRIEQYFGPGTRLTVT.